A single sample is the source of the 30 T cell receptor beta chains below, sequenced in a study of identical twins. TCRdb re-called the 5' RACE reads with MiXCR, one entry per CDR3 protein. The sample has over 600,000 distinct CDR3 sequences, 21% seen once; the top ten hold more than 4%. Another study also made use of these data, one on T cells expressing NK-cell markers.

The sequenced material came from PBMCs. The source is a young woman in good health.

The chain couples TRBV4-3 to TRBJ2-7; unclear D gene. V was shortened by 1 base and J by 2 bases, with 12 bases between the two germline ends. Germline V CDR1 and CDR2: LGHNA, YSLEER. This CDR3 comprises 15 residues. In DNA form, the CDR3 reads TGCGCCAGCAGCCAAGTTCGCGGCTTGGCCTACGAGCAGTACTTC. It yields the protein CASSQVRGLAYEQYF.

There are many counts of this clonotype. V usage is TRBV5-1 and J usage is TRBJ1-2; D remains ambiguous. The germline V gene has CDR1 SGHRS and CDR2 YFSETQ. V dropped 3 bases and J dropped 1 base, with 16 bases sitting between them. The CDR3 contains 16 residues. The CDR3 DNA is TGCGCCAGCAGCTCAGCATGGGGAAGCCATAACTATGGCTACACCTTC. Translation: CASSSAWGSHNYGYTF.

A remark on this clonotype: This may stem from a read error, because a much larger clone lies one nucleotide away. The V gene is TRBV10-3, the J gene TRBJ2-5, with TRBD2 as a possible D gene (6 bases). The germline V gene encodes CDR1 ENHRY and CDR2 SYGVKD. The CDR3 consists of 14 residues. The CDR3 coding sequence is TGTGCCATCAGTGAGACTAGCTTCCAACAGACCCAGTACTTC. Amino acid sequence: CAISETSFQQTQYF.

The rearrangement uses TRBV9 and TRBJ2-5, with D hard to call. The V end was cut by 4 bases, the J end by 1 base, with 11 bases between. The CDR3 is 14 residues long. CDR1 and CDR2 from the germline V gene are SGDLS and YYNGEE. The CDR3: CASSSARAQETQYF. The CDR3 nucleotides read TGTGCCAGCAGCTCCGCTAGGGCCCAAGAGACCCAGTACTTC.

V and J are TRBV5-1 and TRBJ2-3; 8 bases are shared with TRBD1. The CDR3 is made up of 14 amino acids. The germline V gene has CDR1 SGHRS and CDR2 YFSETQ. Germline trimming cut 4 bases from V and 6 bases from J; bases unmatched to any gene: 7. DNA for the CDR3: TGCGCCAGCAGCCCAACCGACAGGGGCGATACGCAGTATTTT. This gives the protein CASSPTDRGDTQYF.

J is TRBJ2-1 and V is TRBV5-1; 13 positions match TRBD2. Trimming took 5 bases from V and 6 from J; bases not matched to a gene: 2. This CDR3 contains 14 residues. Per the germline V gene, CDR1 is SGHRS and CDR2 is YFSETQ. This CDR3 reads CASRWTSGSNEQFF. CDR3 nucleotide sequence: TGCGCCAGCAGATGGACTAGCGGGAGCAATGAGCAGTTCTTC.

V gene TRBV9 combines with J gene TRBJ2-7, with 7 bases matching TRBD2. CDR3 length: 16 amino acids. Germline values: CDR1 SGDLS, CDR2 YYNGEE. V shed 2 bases and J 2 bases; nucleotides not matched to a gene: 10. Here the CDR3 DNA reads TGTGCCAGCAGCGTCGACCCGGGAGGTCGCACCTACGAGCAGTACTTC. It yields the protein CASSVDPGGRTYEQYF.

In its sample, this clonotype was seen a few times. The J gene is TRBJ2-7, the V gene TRBV4-1; perhaps TRBD1 as D (5 bases). CDR1 and CDR2 from the germline V gene are MGHRA and YSYEKL. The CDR3 loop spans 15 amino acids. V was clipped by 0 bases and J by 3 bases, with 12 bases between them. The CDR3 DNA follows: TGCGCCAGCAGCCAAGAGCAGGGCGACGTCTACGAGCAGTACTTC. Amino acids: CASSQEQGDVYEQYF.

The V call is TRBV27, the J call TRBJ2-6, with no clear D. Germline V lookup: CDR1 MNHEY, CDR2 SMNVEV (reference sequence). CDR3 length equals 19 residues. Trimming left V 3 bases short and J 7 bases short, with 25 bases between. CDR3 in DNA: TGTGCCAGCAGTTTGCTTAGTGGGGATCCAACTTTGTATGCCAACGTCCTGACTTTC. It is translated as CASSLLSGDPTLYANVLTF.

The chain employs TRBV9 and TRBJ2-3; D may be TRBD1 (5 bases). In germline, CDR1 is SGDLS, CDR2 YYNGEE. This CDR3 contains 16 residues. The ends were cut back, 4 bases at V and 0 bases at J, with 15 bases in the middle. As DNA, the CDR3 is TGTGCCAGCAGCCCTCCCCAGGGCAGAAGCACAGATACGCAGTATTTT. This encodes CASSPPQGRSTDTQYF.

The rearrangement joins TRBV12-3 or TRBV12-4 to TRBJ2-7; TRBD2 agrees at 11 bases. V lost 3 bases to trimming and J lost 4 bases; unmatched junction nucleotides: 8. The CDR3 is 16 residues long. The CDR3 reads CASSLGLAGGGYEQYF. CDR3 in DNA: TGTGCCAGCAGTTTGGGCCTAGCGGGGGGAGGATACGAGCAGTACTTC.

There are many counts of this clonotype. The CDR3 region is CSSSTANYGYTF. CDR3 nucleotides: TGCAGTTCGTCTACAGCAAACTATGGCTACACCTTC. This chain joins TRBV20-1 and TRBJ1-2; D gene uncertain. V was clipped by 8 bases and J by 2 bases, with 12 bases between them. Per germline, CDR1 DFQATT and CDR2 SNEGSKA (reference sequence). The CDR3 runs 12 residues.

V gene TRBV12-3 or TRBV12-4 combines with J gene TRBJ2-5; TRBD1 is a possible D gene (6 bases). Trimming shortened V by 5 bases and J by 9 bases, and 31 bases separated the two germline ends. This CDR3 is built from 18 residues. The CDR3 loop reads CASSRPATLQGPTLAQYF. CDR3 in DNA: TGTGCCAGCAGTCGACCTGCCACGTTACAGGGACCAACCTTGGCCCAGTACTTC.

This clonotype was detected many times. The chain links TRBV29-1 to TRBJ2-3, with D unresolved. CDR1 and CDR2 (germline): SQVTM, ANQGSEA. The CDR3 runs to 10 residues. V was pared by 4 bases and J by 4 bases, with 3 bases between. The CDR3 reads CSVVADTQYF. In nucleotides, the CDR3 is TGCAGCGTTGTAGCAGATACGCAGTATTTT.

The sample holds a few counts of this clonotype. The chain has TRBV5-1 and TRBJ2-2, with D possibly matching TRBD1 (5 bases). Trimming cost V 9 bases and J 5 bases, with 17 bases left between them. Per the germline V gene, CDR1 is SGHRS and CDR2 is YFSETQ. The CDR3 covers 14 residues. The CDR3 spells CATSTGDRTGELFF. The CDR3 DNA follows: TGCGCCACAAGCACAGGTGATCGGACCGGGGAGCTGTTTTTT.

The sample holds a few counts of this clonotype. CDR3 protein: CASSQERQGGETQYF. The CDR3 region has the DNA TGTGCCAGCAGCCAAGAAAGACAGGGGGGCGAGACCCAGTACTTC. The chain is built from TRBV3-1 and TRBJ2-5, with 9 positions matching TRBD1. There are 15 residues in the CDR3. Germline assignment: CDR1 LGHDT and CDR2 YNNKEL (reference sequence). V lost 0 bases, J lost 5 bases, and 4 bases stayed unmatched.

The chain employs TRBV29-1 and TRBJ1-2; the match to TRBD1 covers 9 bases. The CDR3 extends over 12 amino acids. With V trimmed by 4 bases and J by 7 bases, 4 bases remained unmatched. CDR1 SQVTM and CDR2 ANQGSEA come from the germline V gene. For the CDR3, the DNA is TGCAGCGTTGTCGGACAGGGGCTTGGCTACACCTTC. This translates into CSVVGQGLGYTF.

This clonotype was seen only a few times. This chain links TRBV10-3 with TRBJ2-1; D is undetermined. This CDR3 comprises 11 residues. The V gene's germline CDR1 is ENHRY and CDR2 SYGVKD. V lost 6 bases to trimming and J lost 6 bases, with 6 bases between them. DNA of the CDR3: TGTGCCATCAGCCTGTCCAATGAGCAGTTCTTC. Protein: CAISLSNEQFF.

The rearrangement uses TRBV20-1 and TRBJ2-5; 9 bases match TRBD1. After removal of 6 bases from V and 2 bases from J, the junction contained 4 bases not matched to a gene. This CDR3 comprises 13 residues. Germline-derived CDR1 and CDR2 are DFQATT and SNEGSKA (reference sequence). The chain's CDR3 is CSAPDRGQETQYF. CDR3 nucleotides: TGCAGTGCACCTGACAGGGGGCAAGAGACCCAGTACTTC.

This clonotype was counted many times. This chain connects TRBV29-1 to TRBJ2-7; the match to TRBD2 covers 7 bases. Germline V lookup: CDR1 SQVTM, CDR2 ANQGSEA. The CDR3 contains 13 residues. V trimming: 4 bases; J trimming: 4 bases; junction bases outside the gene matches: 7. The CDR3 is CSVGDGRLYEQYF. The CDR3 DNA reads as TGCAGCGTTGGCGACGGGAGGCTTTACGAGCAGTACTTC.

This clonotype occurred a few times. The chain couples TRBV6-1 to TRBJ2-3, with 13 bases aligning to TRBD2. CDR3 size: 15 residues. Trimming removed 6 bases from V and 7 bases from J; junction bases left unmatched: 7. Germline CDR1 and CDR2: MNHNS and SASEGT. In DNA, the CDR3 is TGTGCCAGCAGCTCGACTAGCGGGGGGAGGTATACGCAGTATTTT. Protein product: CASSSTSGGRYTQYF.

This clonotype was observed a few times. The chain carries TRBV11-3 and TRBJ2-7; D perhaps matches TRBD2 (5 bases). Germline lookup yields CDR1 SGHNT and CDR2 YENEEA. V was clipped by 10 bases and J by 1 base, with 14 bases between them. The CDR3 has 13 amino acids. CDR3 region: CAIGPRGSYEQYF. The CDR3 DNA reads as TGTGCCATCGGGCCACGGGGATCCTACGAGCAGTACTTC.

The chain uses TRBV20-1 and TRBJ2-7; perhaps TRBD1 as D (6 bases). Germline V gene lookup returns CDR1 DFQATT and CDR2 SNEGSKA (reference sequence). The CDR3 is 15 amino acids. Trimming took off 0 bases at V and 0 bases at J, with 12 bases between the two ends. The CDR3 is CSAREMTGRSYEQYF. CDR3 coding DNA: TGCAGTGCTAGAGAGATGACAGGTCGCTCCTACGAGCAGTACTTC.

CDR3 sequence (DNA): TGTGCCAGCAGTTTTACGCCTTCGAACACCGGGGAGCTGTTTTTT. It yields the protein CASSFTPSNTGELFF. V usage is TRBV27 and J usage is TRBJ2-2; no reliable D call. Germline V gene data show CDR1 as MNHEY and CDR2 as SMNVEV (reference sequence). This CDR3 has 15 residues. V shed 3 bases and J shed 0 bases, with 8 bases lying between them.

The chain employs TRBV20-1 and TRBJ2-4, with D unresolved. Trimming shortened V by 3 bases and J by 6 bases, and 18 bases separated the two germline ends. This CDR3 has 15 amino acids. The germline gives CDR1 DFQATT, CDR2 SNEGSKA (reference sequence). In nucleotides, the CDR3 is TGCAGTGCTAGCCCACCGACGGGTTCCCCAAACATTCAGTACTTC. Its translation: CSASPPTGSPNIQYF.

The chain employs TRBV5-6 and TRBJ2-5, with D possibly TRBD1 on 5 matching bases. Germline V gene lookup returns CDR1 SGHDT and CDR2 YYEEEE. The germline V and J ends were trimmed by 4 bases and 4 bases, with 14 bases remaining between them. The CDR3 covers 14 residues. CDR3 nucleotides: TGTGCCAGCAGCCCAGGGATTTCAGCAGAGACCCAGTACTTC. It translates to CASSPGISAETQYF.

This clonotype was detected only a few times. The chain joins TRBV19 to TRBJ2-3; D not certain. The CDR3 is 16 residues long. The germline V gene encodes CDR1 LNHDA and CDR2 SQIVND (reference sequence). V lost 5 bases to trimming and J lost 0 bases, with 15 bases between them. DNA of the CDR3: TGTGCCAGTAGTCCGGCACCCTTGCCCAGCACAGATACGCAGTATTTT. Translation: CASSPAPLPSTDTQYF.

V and J are TRBV21-1 and TRBJ2-2. TRBV21-1 is a pseudogene locus. The CDR3 length is 12 residues. The chain's CDR3 is CASTLSPGELFF. The CDR3 coding sequence is TGTGCCAGCACCCTAAGTCCCGGGGAGCTGTTTTTT.

J is TRBJ1-2 and V is TRBV20-1, with D hard to call. V was pared by 6 bases and J by 5 bases, with 19 bases between. This CDR3 spans 14 amino acids. The germline gives CDR1 DFQATT, CDR2 SNEGSKA (reference sequence). The CDR3 loop reads CSATKRTVGYGYTF. The CDR3 nucleotides are TGCAGTGCCACGAAACGGACCGTCGGATATGGCTACACCTTC.

The chain has TRBV5-1 and TRBJ2-5; D perhaps matches TRBD2 (5 bases). V lost 0 bases to trimming and J lost 7 bases, with 16 bases between them. The CDR3 sequence is 15 residues long. From germline, CDR1 is SGHRS and CDR2 YFSETQ. This CDR3 reads CASSLAALEGGTQYF. In DNA, the CDR3 is TGCGCCAGCAGCTTGGCCGCACTAGAAGGCGGGACCCAGTACTTC.